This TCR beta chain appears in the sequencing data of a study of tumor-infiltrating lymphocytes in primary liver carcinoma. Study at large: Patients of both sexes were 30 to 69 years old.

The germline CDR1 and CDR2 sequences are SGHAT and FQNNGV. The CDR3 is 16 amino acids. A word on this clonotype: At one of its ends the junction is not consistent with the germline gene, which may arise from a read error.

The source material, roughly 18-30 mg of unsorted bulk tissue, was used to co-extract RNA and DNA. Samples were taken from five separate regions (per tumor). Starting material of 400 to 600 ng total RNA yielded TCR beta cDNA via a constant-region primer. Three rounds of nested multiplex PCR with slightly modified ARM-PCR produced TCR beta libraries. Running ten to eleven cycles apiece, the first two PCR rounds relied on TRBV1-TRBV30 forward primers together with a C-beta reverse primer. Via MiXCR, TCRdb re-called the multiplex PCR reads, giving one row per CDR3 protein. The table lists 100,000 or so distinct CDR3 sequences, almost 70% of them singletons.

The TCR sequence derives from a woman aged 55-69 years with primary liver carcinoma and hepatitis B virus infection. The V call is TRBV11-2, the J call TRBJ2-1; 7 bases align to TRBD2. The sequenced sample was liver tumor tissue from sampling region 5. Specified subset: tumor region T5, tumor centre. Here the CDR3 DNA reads TGTGCCAGTAGCTTAGATTCCCTAGCGGCTTACAATGAGCAGTTCTTC. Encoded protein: CASSLDSLAAYNEQFF.